This T cell receptor (beta chain) was found in a study of cytomegalovirus exposure and HLA in healthy donors. As concerns this clone: What it binds is unknown.

Study findings and constraints: TCR beta V segments were, for the most part, productive about 87% or about 30% of the time in an earlier analysis. What TCR beta sequences reportedly achieved was accurate prediction of HLA-A and HLA-B alleles in most subjects. An analysis that came later showed most CMV-associated TCR beta chains appearing HLA-restricted.

Vbeta (60) and Jbeta (13) primers were used in the PCR. Profiling relied on immunoSEQ multiplex PCR, and the TCRdb table lists in-frame clones only, not all of them. The sample comprises 100,000 to 150,000 clones, 73% of which are singletons, and over 4% rests with the top ten. The V and J ends lost 0 bases and 5 bases respectively, with 11 bases between them. The CDR3 is made up of 15 amino acids. Germline V lookup: CDR1 SGHRS, CDR2 YFSETQ. The sample comprised PBMCs. The chain uses TRBV5-1 and TRBJ2-2, with D possibly matching TRBD1 (5 bases). This receptor was obtained from a man aged 60 to 75 in good health and CMV-seropositive. The CDR3 DNA follows: TGCGCCAGCAGCTTGGGTGGGGCGGAGACCGGGGAGCTGTTTTTT. Protein: CASSLGGAETGELFF.